A selection of T cell receptor beta chains follows, all from one sample in a study of T cell responses to AZD1222 COVID-19 vaccine. TCRdb's table, derived via immunoSEQ multiplex PCR, lists solely in-frame clones and lacks some. The data hold about 180,000 clones, with approximately 95% observed a single time. The sample here was peripheral blood, taken 28 days after the second dose of the MenACWY control vaccine. The receptors come from an adult who received the MenACWY meningococcal vaccine as a control. The CDR3 runs from the conserved cysteine through the conserved F or W. The order of the fields is V gene, D gene, CDR3 length, J gene, CDR3 protein, CDR3 DNA. D genes are given only for firm matches.

>TRBV15|NA|16|TRBJ1-4
CATSRDSGATNEKLFF
TGTGCCACCAGCAGAGATAGCGGGGCAACTAATGAAAAACTGTTTTTT
>TRBV5-1|NA|16|TRBJ1-3
CASSLAGSVGGNTIYF
TGCGCCAGCAGCTTGGCCGGCAGCGTTGGTGGAAACACCATATATTTT
>TRBV2|NA|19|TRBJ1-2
CASSALYGSNGQPVYGYTF
TGTGCCAGCAGTGCCCTATATGGGAGTAACGGACAGCCCGTCTATGGCTACACCTTC
>TRBV6-5|TRBD1|15|TRBJ1-2
CASSYSGTGDYGYTF
TGTGCCAGCAGTTACTCCGGGACAGGGGACTATGGCTACACCTTC
>TRBV11-2|TRBD1|13|TRBJ2-7
CASSANRGLEQYF
TGTGCCAGCAGCGCTAACAGGGGTCTCGAGCAGTACTTC
>TRBV10-3|NA|13|TRBJ1-5
CAISRGDGQPQHF
TGTGCCATCAGTAGGGGTGATGGTCAGCCCCAGCATTTT
>TRBV30|NA|13|TRBJ1-1
CAWRGRGLTEAFF
TGTGCCTGGAGAGGCCGGGGGCTCACTGAAGCTTTCTTT
>TRBV11-2|TRBD2|17|TRBJ2-5
CASSRLPGTSGGETQYF
TGTGCCAGCAGCCGTCTCCCCGGGACTAGCGGGGGAGAGACCCAGTACTTC
>TRBV6-5|TRBD1|15|TRBJ1-1
CASSYSGGALSEAFF
TGTGCCAGCAGTTACTCAGGGGGCGCGTTGTCGGAAGCTTTCTTT
>TRBV6-5|NA|12|TRBJ1-1
CASSYRNTEAFF
TGTGCCAGCAGTTACAGGAACACTGAAGCTTTCTTT
>TRBV5-1|NA|14|TRBJ2-7
CASSLTAGNYEQYF
TGCGCCAGCAGCTTGACGGCGGGGAACTACGAGCAGTACTTC
>TRBV3-1/TRBV3-2|TRBD1|13|TRBJ1-1
CASSQPGQGKAFF
TGTGCCAGCAGCCAACCCGGACAGGGCAAAGCTTTCTTT